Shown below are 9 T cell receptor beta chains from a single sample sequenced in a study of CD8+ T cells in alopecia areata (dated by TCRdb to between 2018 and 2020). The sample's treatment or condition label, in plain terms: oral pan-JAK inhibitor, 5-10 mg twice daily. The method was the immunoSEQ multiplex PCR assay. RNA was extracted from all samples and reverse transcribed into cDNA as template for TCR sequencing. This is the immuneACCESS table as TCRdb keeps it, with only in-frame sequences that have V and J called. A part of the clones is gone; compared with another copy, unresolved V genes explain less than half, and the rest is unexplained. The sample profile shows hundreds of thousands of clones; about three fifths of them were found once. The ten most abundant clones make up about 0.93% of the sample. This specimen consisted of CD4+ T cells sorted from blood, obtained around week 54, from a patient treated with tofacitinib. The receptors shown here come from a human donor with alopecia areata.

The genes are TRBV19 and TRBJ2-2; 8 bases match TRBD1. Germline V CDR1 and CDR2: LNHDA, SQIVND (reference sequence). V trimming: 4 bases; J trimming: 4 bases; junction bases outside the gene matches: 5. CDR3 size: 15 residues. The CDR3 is CASSTRQGRTGELFF. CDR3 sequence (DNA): TGTGCCAGTAGTACACGACAGGGGCGCACCGGGGAGCTGTTTTTT. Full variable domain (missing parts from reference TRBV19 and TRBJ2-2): DGGITQSPKYLFRKEGQNVTLSCEQNLNHDAMYWYRQDPGQGLRLIYYSQIVNDFQKGDIAEGYSVSREKKESFPLTVTSAQKNPTAFYLCASSTRQGRTGELFFGEGSRLTVL.

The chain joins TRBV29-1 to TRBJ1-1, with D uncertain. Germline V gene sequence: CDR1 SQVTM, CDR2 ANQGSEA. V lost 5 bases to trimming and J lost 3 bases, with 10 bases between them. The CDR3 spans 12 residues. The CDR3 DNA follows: TGCAGCGTTCTAGGTACCTACACTGAAGCTTTCTTT. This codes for CSVLGTYTEAFF.

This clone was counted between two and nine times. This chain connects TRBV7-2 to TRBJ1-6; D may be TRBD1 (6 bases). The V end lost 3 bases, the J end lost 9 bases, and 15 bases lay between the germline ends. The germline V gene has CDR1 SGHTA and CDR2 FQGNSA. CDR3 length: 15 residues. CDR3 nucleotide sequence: TGTGCCAGCAGCTTGTACCCGGGACAAGGTTCACCCCTCCACTTT. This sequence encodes CASSLYPGQGSPLHF.

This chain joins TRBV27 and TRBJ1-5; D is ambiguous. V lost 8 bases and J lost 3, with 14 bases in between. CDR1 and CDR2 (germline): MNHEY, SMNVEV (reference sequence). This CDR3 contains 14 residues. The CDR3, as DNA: TGTGCCAGCGGCCTACGTCCGGACAATCAGCCCCAGCATTTT. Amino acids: CASGLRPDNQPQHF.

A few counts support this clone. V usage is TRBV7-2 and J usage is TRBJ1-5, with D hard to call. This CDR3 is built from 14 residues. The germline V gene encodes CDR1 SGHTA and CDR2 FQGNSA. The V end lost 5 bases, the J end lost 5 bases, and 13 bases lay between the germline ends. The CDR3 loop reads CASSVSIGHQPQHF. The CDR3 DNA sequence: TGTGCCAGCAGCGTAAGCATCGGGCATCAGCCCCAGCATTTT.

The CDR3 reads CASQRAGSNQPQHF. CDR3 nucleotide sequence: TGTGCCAGTCAGAGGGCGGGTAGCAATCAGCCCCAGCATTTT. The rearrangement joins TRBV19 to TRBJ1-5; D call uncertain. CDR3 size: 14 residues. V lost 8 bases and J lost 0, with 11 bases in between. Per the germline V gene, CDR1 is LNHDA and CDR2 is SQIVND (reference sequence).

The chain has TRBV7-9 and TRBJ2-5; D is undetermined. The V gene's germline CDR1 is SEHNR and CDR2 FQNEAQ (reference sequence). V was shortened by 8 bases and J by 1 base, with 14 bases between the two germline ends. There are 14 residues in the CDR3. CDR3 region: CASSTRASQETQYF. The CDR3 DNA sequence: TGTGCCAGCTCTACACGGGCATCCCAAGAGACCCAGTACTTC.

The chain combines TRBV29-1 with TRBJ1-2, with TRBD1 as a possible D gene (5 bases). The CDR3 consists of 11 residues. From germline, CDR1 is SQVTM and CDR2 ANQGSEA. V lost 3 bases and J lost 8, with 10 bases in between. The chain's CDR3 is CSVDNSGGYTF. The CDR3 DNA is TGCAGCGTTGATAATTCAGGGGGCTACACCTTC.

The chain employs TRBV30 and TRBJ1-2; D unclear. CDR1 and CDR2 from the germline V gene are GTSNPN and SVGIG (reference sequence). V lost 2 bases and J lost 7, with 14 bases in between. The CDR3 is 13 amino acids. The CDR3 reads CAWSSTGMGGYTF. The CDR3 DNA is TGTGCCTGGAGTTCGACCGGGATGGGTGGCTACACCTTC.